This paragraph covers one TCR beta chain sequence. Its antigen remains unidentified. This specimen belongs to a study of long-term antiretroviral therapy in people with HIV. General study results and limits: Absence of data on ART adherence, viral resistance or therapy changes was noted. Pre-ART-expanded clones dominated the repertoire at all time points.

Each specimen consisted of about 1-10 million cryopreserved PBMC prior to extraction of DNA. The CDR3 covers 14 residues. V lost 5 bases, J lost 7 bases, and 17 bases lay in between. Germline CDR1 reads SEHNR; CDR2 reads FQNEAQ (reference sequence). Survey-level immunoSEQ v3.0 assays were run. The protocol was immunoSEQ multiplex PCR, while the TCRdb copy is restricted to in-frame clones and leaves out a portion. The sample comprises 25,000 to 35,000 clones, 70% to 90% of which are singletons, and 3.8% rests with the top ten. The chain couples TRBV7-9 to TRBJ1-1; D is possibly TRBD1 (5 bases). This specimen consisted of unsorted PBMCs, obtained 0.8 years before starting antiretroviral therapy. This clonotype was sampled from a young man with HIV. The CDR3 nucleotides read TGTGCCAGCAGCCTGGGGGGGATTTTGGGTGAAGCTTTCTTT. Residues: CASSLGGILGEAFF.